This T cell receptor beta chain comes out of a study of CD8+ T cells in alopecia areata. Sequencing templates came from extracted RNA that was reverse transcribed into cDNA. Clones were read by immunoSEQ multiplex PCR, and TCRdb kept only the in-frame ones, dropping some. The sample shows about 210,000 clones, approximately 65% of them seen only once. Worth noting for this clone: This may arise from a read error, as a much more abundant clone is one base away.

V lost 6 bases and J 0 bases, leaving 6 bases between the germline ends. This CDR3 is built from 12 residues. Looked up from germline, CDR1 is SNHLY and CDR2 is FYNNEI. This sample's treatment: oral pan-JAK inhibitor, 5-10 mg twice daily. Researchers took lesional scalp punch biopsies and peripheral blood from people who were alopecia areata patients. The V call is TRBV2, the J call TRBJ2-7; D remains ambiguous. This TCR was sampled from a human donor with alopecia areata. The material sequenced was CD4+ T cells sorted from blood, taken at approximately week 42, from a patient treated with tofacitinib. In DNA form, the CDR3 reads TGTGCCAGCAGCCCGAGCTCCTACGAGCAGTACTTC. As protein: CASSPSSYEQYF.